This TCR beta chain was sequenced in a study of prognosis after radiotherapy for stage I lung cancer. Study overall: Histology showed adenocarcinoma in more than 10 patients versus squamous cell carcinoma in seven.

Amplicons of TCR beta CDR3 were generated from genomic DNA by two-round multiplex PCR. Primers were specific to each TRBV and TRBJ gene in first-round PCR. TCRdb used MiXCR to reprocess the multiplex PCR reads, holding one entry per CDR3 protein. The data contain under 55,000 distinct CDR3 sequences, about a third of them singletons. Findings and caveats of the study: Median unique TCR clone counts of about 9,200 versus 6,500 showed a fall after stereotactic body radiation therapy.

Peripheral blood was collected in volumes of about 5.9 milliliters at each of two time points. About this clonotype: Its antigen remains unidentified.

Sequencing was performed on PBMCs, taken before or after stereotactic body radiation therapy (not recorded which). The receptor's source is a donor over 45 with non-small cell lung cancer.

The chain's CDR3 is CASSQSGCSGYTF. The CDR3 bases are TGTGCCAGCAGCCAGTCAGGGTGCAGTGGCTACACCTTC. The chain employs TRBV3-1 and TRBJ1-2; D may be TRBD1 (5 bases). The ends were cut back, 3 bases at V and 7 bases at J, with 12 bases in the middle. Germline CDR1 and CDR2: LGHDT and YNNKEL (reference sequence). The CDR3 length is 13 residues. Looking up the rest from reference TRBV3-1 and TRBJ1-2 gives the full variable domain: DTAVSQTPKYLVTQMGNDKSIKCEQNLGHDTMYWYKQDSKKFLKIMFSYNNKELIINETVPNRFSPKSPDKAHLNLHINSLELGDSAVYFCASSQSGCSGYTFGSGTRLTVV.